Below are 8 T cell receptor beta chains sequenced from a single sample in a study of cytomegalovirus exposure and HLA in healthy donors (dated by TCRdb to about 2017). Library creation used the immunoSEQ multiplex PCR assay. A mixture of 60 forward primers for TCR Vbeta segments and 13 reverse primers for TCR Jbeta segments was used in the multiplex PCR. In its TCRdb copy, this immuneACCESS table keeps in-frame sequences only and misses some clones. Where compared with another copy, unresolved V genes explain less than half of these, and the others have no known cause. Within this sample are 150,000 to 200,000 clones, with 84% of them counted one time only. In total, the top ten clones hold 1.9% of the sample. Specimen: PBMCs. The receptors were gathered from a man aged 18-30 years in good health and CMV-seronegative.

The chain joins TRBV5-1 to TRBJ2-7, with 9 bases that match TRBD1. The germline CDR1 and CDR2 sequences are SGHRS and YFSETQ. The CDR3 has 15 residues. Losses at the gene ends were 4 bases for V and 6 bases for J; bases not matched to a gene: 11. Here the CDR3 reads CASSPRTGGVGEQYF. CDR3 nucleotide sequence: TGCGCCAGCAGCCCACGAACAGGGGGCGTAGGCGAGCAGTACTTC.

V usage is TRBV5-1 and J usage is TRBJ2-1; D is ambiguous. V lost 4 bases to trimming and J lost 8 bases, with 7 bases between them. Germline CDR1 is SGHRS and CDR2 is YFSETQ. The length of the CDR3 is 11 residues. The CDR3 protein is CASSPGYEQFF. CDR3 nucleotide sequence: TGCGCCAGCAGCCCCGGGTATGAGCAGTTCTTC.

This chain connects TRBV28 to TRBJ1-3, with TRBD1 as a possible D gene (5 bases). V dropped 5 bases and J dropped 4 bases, with 12 bases sitting between them. This CDR3 spans 14 amino acids. From germline, CDR1 is MDHEN and CDR2 SYDVKM. The CDR3 region is CASSRGVSGNTIYF. The CDR3 nucleotides read TGTGCCAGCAGTCGGGGGGTCTCGGGAAACACCATATATTTT.

In its sample, this clone was seen a few times. The V gene is TRBV19, the J gene TRBJ2-1; TRBD2 aligns across 10 bases. The germline gives CDR1 LNHDA, CDR2 SQIVND (reference sequence). The CDR3 runs 15 residues. The V segment lost 6 bases and the J segment 6 bases; nucleotides outside the gene matches: 8. CDR3 in DNA: TGTGCCAGTAGAGACCTAGCGGGAGTAGGCAATGAGCAGTTCTTC. It codes for CASRDLAGVGNEQFF.

The V call is TRBV10-3, the J call TRBJ1-1, with TRBD1 as a possible D gene (6 bases). Germline CDR1 reads ENHRY; CDR2 reads SYGVKD. This CDR3 comprises 14 residues. Trimming removed 2 bases at V and 0 bases at J, with 7 bases between. In nucleotides, the CDR3 is TGTGCCATCAGTGAGGGACAGTTGAACACTGAAGCTTTCTTT. Translation gives CAISEGQLNTEAFF.

This chain links TRBV7-2 with TRBJ1-1; tentative D call: TRBD1 (5 bases). The CDR3 runs to 13 residues. Trimming removed 5 bases from V and 5 bases from J, with 12 bases in between. The germline CDR1 and CDR2 sequences are SGHTA and FQGNSA. Written as DNA, the CDR3 is TGTGCCAGCAGCCAGGGCCAAGCAACTGAAGCTTTCTTT. The encoded protein is CASSQGQATEAFF.

The table lists this clone with a count of one. This chain joins TRBV5-1 and TRBJ2-3; 14 bases agree with TRBD2. Per germline, CDR1 SGHRS and CDR2 YFSETQ. The junction had 13 bases not matched to a gene; V was cut back by 3 bases and J by 7 bases. The CDR3 consists of 18 residues. For the CDR3, the DNA is TGCGCCAGCAGCTCATCGGGACTAGCGGGGGCTGCTTGGAATACGCAGTATTTT. Its translation: CASSSSGLAGAAWNTQYF.

The chain has TRBV9 and TRBJ2-5; 14 bases agree with TRBD2. V lost 4 bases and J lost 4; bases outside the gene matches: 9. CDR3 length: 17 residues. The germline V gene has CDR1 SGDLS and CDR2 YYNGEE. Written as DNA, the CDR3 is TGTGCCAGCAGCATGGGACTAGCGGGAGAGGGTGGAGAGACCCAGTACTTC. It yields the protein CASSMGLAGEGGETQYF.